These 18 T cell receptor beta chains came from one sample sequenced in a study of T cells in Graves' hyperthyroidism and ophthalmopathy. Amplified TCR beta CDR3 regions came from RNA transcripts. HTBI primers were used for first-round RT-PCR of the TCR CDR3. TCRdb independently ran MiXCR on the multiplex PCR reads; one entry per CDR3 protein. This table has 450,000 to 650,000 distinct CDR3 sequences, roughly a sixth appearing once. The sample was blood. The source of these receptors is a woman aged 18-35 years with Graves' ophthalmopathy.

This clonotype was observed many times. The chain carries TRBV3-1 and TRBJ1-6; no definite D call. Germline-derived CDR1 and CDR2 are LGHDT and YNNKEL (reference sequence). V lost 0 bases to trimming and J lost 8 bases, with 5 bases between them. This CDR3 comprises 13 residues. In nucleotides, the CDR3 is TGTGCCAGCAGCCAAGATGTGGATTCACCCCTCCACTTT. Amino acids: CASSQDVDSPLHF.

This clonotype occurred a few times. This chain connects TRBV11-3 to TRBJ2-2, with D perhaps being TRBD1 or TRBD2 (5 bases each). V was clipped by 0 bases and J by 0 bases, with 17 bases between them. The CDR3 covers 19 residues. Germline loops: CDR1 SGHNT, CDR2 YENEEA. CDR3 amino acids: CASSLEASWGLPNTGELFF. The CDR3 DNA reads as TGTGCCAGCAGCTTAGAGGCTAGCTGGGGCCTTCCGAACACCGGGGAGCTGTTTTTT.

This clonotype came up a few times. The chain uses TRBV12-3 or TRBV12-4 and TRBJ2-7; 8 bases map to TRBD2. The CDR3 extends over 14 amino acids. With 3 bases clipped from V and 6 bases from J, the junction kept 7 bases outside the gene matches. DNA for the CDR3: TGTGCCAGCAGTTTGAACGGGAGGGCCTCCGAGCAGTACTTC. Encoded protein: CASSLNGRASEQYF.

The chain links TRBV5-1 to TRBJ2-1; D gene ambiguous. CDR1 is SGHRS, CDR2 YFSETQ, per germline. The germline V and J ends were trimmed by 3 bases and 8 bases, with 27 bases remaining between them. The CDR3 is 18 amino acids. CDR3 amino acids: CASSSMLYTTKTGDEQFF. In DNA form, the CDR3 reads TGCGCCAGCAGCTCCATGCTCTACACAACCAAGACTGGCGATGAGCAGTTCTTC.

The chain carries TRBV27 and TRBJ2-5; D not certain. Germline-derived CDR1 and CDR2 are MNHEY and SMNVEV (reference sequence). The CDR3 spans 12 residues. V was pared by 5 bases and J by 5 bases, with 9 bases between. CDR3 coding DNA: TGTGCCAGCAGTACACTCGGGGAGACCCAGTACTTC. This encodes CASSTLGETQYF.

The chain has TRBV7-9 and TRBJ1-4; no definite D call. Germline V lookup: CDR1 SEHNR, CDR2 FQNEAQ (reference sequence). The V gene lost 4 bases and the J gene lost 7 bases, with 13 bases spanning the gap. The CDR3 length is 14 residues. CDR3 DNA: TGTGCCAGCAGCTCCTCCGGGCTCCTTGAAAAACTGTTTTTT. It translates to CASSSSGLLEKLFF.

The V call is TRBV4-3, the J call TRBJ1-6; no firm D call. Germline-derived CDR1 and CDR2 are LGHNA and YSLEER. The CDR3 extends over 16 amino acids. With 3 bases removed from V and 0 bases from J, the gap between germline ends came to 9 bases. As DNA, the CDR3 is TGCGCCAGCAGCCATCGCCTTAGCTCCTATAATTCACCCCTCCACTTT. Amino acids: CASSHRLSSYNSPLHF.

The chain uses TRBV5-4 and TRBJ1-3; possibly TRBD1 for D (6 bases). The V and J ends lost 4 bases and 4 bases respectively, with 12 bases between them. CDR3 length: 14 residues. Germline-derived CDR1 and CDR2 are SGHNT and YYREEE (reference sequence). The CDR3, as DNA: TGTGCCAGCAGCGGTGGGGACATAGGAAACACCATATATTTT. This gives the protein CASSGGDIGNTIYF.

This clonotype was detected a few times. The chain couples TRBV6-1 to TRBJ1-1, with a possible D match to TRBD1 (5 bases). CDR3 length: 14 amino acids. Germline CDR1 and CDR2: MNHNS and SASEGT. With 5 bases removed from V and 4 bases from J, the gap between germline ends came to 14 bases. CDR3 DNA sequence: TGTGCCAGCAGTCTCCGGGACGGATCCACTGAAGCTTTCTTT. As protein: CASSLRDGSTEAFF.

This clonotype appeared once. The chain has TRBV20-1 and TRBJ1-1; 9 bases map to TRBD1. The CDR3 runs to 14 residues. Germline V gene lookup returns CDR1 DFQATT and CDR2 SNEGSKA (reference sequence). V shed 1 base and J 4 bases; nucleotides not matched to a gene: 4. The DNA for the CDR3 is TGCAGTGCTAGAGGGACAGGGGTCGGCACTGAAGCTTTCTTT. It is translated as CSARGTGVGTEAFF.

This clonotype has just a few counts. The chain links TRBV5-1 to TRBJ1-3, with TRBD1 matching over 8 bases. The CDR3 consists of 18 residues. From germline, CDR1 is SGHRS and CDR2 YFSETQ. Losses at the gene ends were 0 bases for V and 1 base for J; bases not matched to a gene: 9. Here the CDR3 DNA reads TGCGCCAGCAGCTTGGAGGGGACAGGCTATAGTTCTGGAAACACCATATATTTT. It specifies CASSLEGTGYSSGNTIYF.

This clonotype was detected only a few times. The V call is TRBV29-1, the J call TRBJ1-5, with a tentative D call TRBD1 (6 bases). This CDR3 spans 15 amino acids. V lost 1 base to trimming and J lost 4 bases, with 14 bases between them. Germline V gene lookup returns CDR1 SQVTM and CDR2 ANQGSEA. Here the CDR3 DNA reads TGCAGCGTTGAAGTCGGGGAGGGGGGAAATCAGCCCCAGCATTTT. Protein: CSVEVGEGGNQPQHF.

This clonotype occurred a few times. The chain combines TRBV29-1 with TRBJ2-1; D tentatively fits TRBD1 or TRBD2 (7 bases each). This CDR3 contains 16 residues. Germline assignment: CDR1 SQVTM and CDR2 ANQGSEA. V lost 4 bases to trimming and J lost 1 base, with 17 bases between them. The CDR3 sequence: CSVGGGTARSYNEQFF. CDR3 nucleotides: TGCAGCGTTGGGGGGGGGACAGCACGATCCTACAATGAGCAGTTCTTC.

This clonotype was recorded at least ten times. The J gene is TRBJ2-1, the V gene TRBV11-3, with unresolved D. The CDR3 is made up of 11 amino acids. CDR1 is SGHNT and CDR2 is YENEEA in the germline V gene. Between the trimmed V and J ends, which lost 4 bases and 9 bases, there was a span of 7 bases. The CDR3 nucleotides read TGTGCCAGCAGCTCGTCTACTGAGCAGTTCTTC. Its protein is CASSSSTEQFF.

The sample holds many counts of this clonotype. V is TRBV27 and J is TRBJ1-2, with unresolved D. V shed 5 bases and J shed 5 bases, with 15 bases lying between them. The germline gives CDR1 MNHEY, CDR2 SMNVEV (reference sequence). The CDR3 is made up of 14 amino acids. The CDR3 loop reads CASSHRVSHYGYTF. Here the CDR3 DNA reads TGTGCCAGCAGTCACCGGGTCAGCCATTATGGCTACACCTTC.

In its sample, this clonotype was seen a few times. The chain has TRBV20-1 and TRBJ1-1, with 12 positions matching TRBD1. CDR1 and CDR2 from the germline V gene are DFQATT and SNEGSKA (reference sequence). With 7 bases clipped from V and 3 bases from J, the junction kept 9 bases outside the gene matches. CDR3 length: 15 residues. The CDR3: CSGGGDRGQDTEAFF. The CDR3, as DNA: TGCAGTGGAGGGGGGGACAGGGGGCAGGACACTGAAGCTTTCTTT.

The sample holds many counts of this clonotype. The DNA for the CDR3 is TGTGCCAGCAGTTACCCTTCAGGGTACGGTGGCTACACCTTC. Its translation: CASSYPSGYGGYTF. This chain connects TRBV6-6 to TRBJ1-2, with a tentative D call TRBD1 (5 bases). There are 14 residues in the CDR3. The V gene lost 2 bases and the J gene lost 7 bases, with 14 bases spanning the gap. The V gene's germline CDR1 is MNHNY and CDR2 SVGAGI (reference sequence).

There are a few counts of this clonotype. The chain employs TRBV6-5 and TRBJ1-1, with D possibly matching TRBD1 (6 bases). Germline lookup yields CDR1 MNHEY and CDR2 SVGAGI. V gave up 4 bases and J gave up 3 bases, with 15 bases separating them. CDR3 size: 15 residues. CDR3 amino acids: CASSFLGKGDTEAFF. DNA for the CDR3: TGTGCCAGCAGTTTCTTAGGTAAGGGGGACACTGAAGCTTTCTTT.